This TCR beta chain originates from a study of CD8 T cells in Susac syndrome. Reverse transcription used about 0.5 to 1 ug RNA and random hexamers. immunoSEQ multiplex PCR amplified TCR beta CDR3 across 54 Vbeta, 13 Jbeta. Each CDR3 protein is one row after TCRdb ran MiXCR on the immunoSEQ multiplex PCR reads. Here the sample spans 55,000 to 70,000 distinct CDR3 sequences, around 95% being singletons. Controls were age- and sex-matched healthy donors. The CD8+ and CD4+ T cells were isolated magnetically using a negative isolation approach, whereas the TEMRA cells were enriched by FACS. Trimming pared 0 bases from V and 2 bases from J, leaving 12 bases between. The CDR3 extends over 15 amino acids. CDR1 and CDR2 (germline): SGDLS, YYNGEE.

Specimen: CD8+ T cells from PBMCs. The sequence was obtained from a human donor in good health. V gene TRBV9 combines with J gene TRBJ2-7; tentative D call: TRBD1 (5 bases). The CDR3 DNA reads as TGTGCCAGCAGCGTAGGAGCCAGGGCCGCCTACGAGCAGTACTTC. It is translated as CASSVGARAAYEQYF.